The clone carrying this T cell receptor (beta chain) was detected ten times or more. What it binds is unknown. The junction departs from the called germline gene at one end, perhaps through a read error. Individually, TCR cDNA molecules were each labelled with a unique molecular identifier. TCRdb used MiXCR to reprocess the 5' RACE reads, holding one entry per CDR3 protein. The table shows approximately 50,000 distinct CDR3 sequences, with around 7% occurring only once. The time point: blood at routine non-recurrence follow-up after resection. Whole RNA obtained from tumor, nontumor lung or frozen PBMC underwent sequencing without sorting. This sample is part of a study of spatial heterogeneity in lung cancer. As for the study in general: Taken at a median of approximately 2 years after resection, follow-up PBMC samples underwent sequencing when available. Averaged across combinations, each unique TCR and UMI pairing appeared more than ten times in raw reads, which were uncorrected. Whole-study findings and limits: Expanded tumor TCRs that were ubiquitous appeared in blood more at resection than follow-up.

The V gene's germline CDR1 is KGHSH and CDR2 LQKENI. The CDR3 loop spans 13 amino acids. V gene TRBV18 combines with J gene TRBJ2-4; D may match TRBD1 or TRBD2 (5 bases each). Sequenced material: PBMCs, taken at follow-up. The sequence derives from a female donor with early-stage non-small cell lung cancer. DNA of the CDR3: TGTGCCACCTCACCTTCTGAGGGGAACATTCAGTACTTC. This encodes CATSPSEGNIQYF. Full variable domain (missing parts from reference TRBV18 and TRBJ2-4): NAGVMQNPRHLVRRRGQEARLRCSPMKGHSHVYWYRQLPEEGLKFMVYLQKENIIDESGMPKERFSAEFPKEGPSILRIQQVVRGDSAAYFCATSPSEGNIQYFGAGTRLSVL.